This TCR beta chain emerged from a study of beta chain features in type 1 diabetes. General study results and limits: Healthy donors had naive, central memory and Treg TCRB repertoires that appeared less similar than those seen among patients. Shorter templates may be favored by PCR, equally so in patients and controls.

Averaging approximately 110 mL, one heparinised blood draw came from each individual donor. Reverse transcribing all isolated RNA meant expressed TCRB transcripts were sequenced. The study sequenced naive, central memory and regulatory T cell samples to an average of about 3.8 million reads. The method was immunoSEQ multiplex PCR; TCRdb's version includes in-frame clones alone and lacks a portion of them. The top ten clones hold approximately 4% of a sample with 200,000 to 300,000 clones, 25% to 35% of them seen once. The V end lost 2 bases, the J end lost 2 bases, and 11 bases lay between the germline ends. The V gene's germline CDR1 is KGHSH and CDR2 LQKENI. The CDR3 contains 15 residues. Of note for this clone: Its specificity is not known.

This TCR was sampled from a man aged 25 to 40 in good health. V is TRBV18 and J is TRBJ2-3, with D tentatively TRBD1 (5 bases). The sequenced material came from central memory CD4+ T cells from blood. The CDR3 DNA reads TGTGCCAGCTCACCAATCAGGGATTTCACAGATACGCAGTATTTT. Protein sequence: CASSPIRDFTDTQYF.